Described below is a single TCR beta chain sequence and its context. Antigen specificity is unknown. V was pared by 9 bases and J by 4 bases, with 8 bases of the junction left unmatched. This CDR3 region has 14 residues. In germline, CDR1 is KGHDR, CDR2 SFDVKD. The assay was immunoSEQ multiplex PCR, and TCRdb's table has in-frame clones only and misses some. The sample shows under 150,000 clones, around nine tenths of them seen only once. This sample is part of a study of T cell responses to AZD1222 COVID-19 vaccine. Study outcomes and limitations: Reportedly, nearly half the spike-specific TCRs target unmutated variant regions. Spike-wide coverage was observed for vaccine-associated CD4 TCRs, with dominant responses at 160-218 and 743-854. Samples come after the peak T cell response, not at day 14. Recipients of AZD1222 seropositive at baseline numbered only five or six.

This clonotype originated in an adult who received the AZD1222 COVID-19 vaccine. This sample comprised peripheral blood, obtained 28 days after the second AZD1222 dose. This chain uses TRBV24-1 with TRBJ1-5; 7 positions match TRBD1. The CDR3 bases are TGTGCCACCCGCCCAGGCAGGGGGAATCAGCCCCAGCATTTT. It translates to CATRPGRGNQPQHF.